This TCR beta chain was captured in a study of CD8+CD57+ T cells in acquired aplastic anemia. Only patients with CD8+CD57+ cell expansion on flow cytometry were chosen for sequencing. V was trimmed by 0 bases and J by 3 bases, leaving 10 bases between them. The CDR3 contains 15 residues. Per germline, CDR1 MNHEY and CDR2 SMNVEV (reference sequence). Genomic DNA, serving as template, underwent TCR beta VDJ and CDR3 profiling. One entry per CDR3 protein results from TCRdb running MiXCR on the reads. The sample consists of approximately 150,000 distinct CDR3 sequences, 71% of them appearing once. This chain uses TRBV27 with TRBJ2-3, with no clear D. Sequenced input: sorted CD4+, CD8+, or CD8+CD57+ T cells (not recorded which) from PBMCs. The source is a human donor with aplastic anemia. The CDR3 spells CASSLSPSRTDTQYF. Here the CDR3 DNA reads TGTGCCAGCAGTTTATCGCCCTCTAGGACAGATACGCAGTATTTT.